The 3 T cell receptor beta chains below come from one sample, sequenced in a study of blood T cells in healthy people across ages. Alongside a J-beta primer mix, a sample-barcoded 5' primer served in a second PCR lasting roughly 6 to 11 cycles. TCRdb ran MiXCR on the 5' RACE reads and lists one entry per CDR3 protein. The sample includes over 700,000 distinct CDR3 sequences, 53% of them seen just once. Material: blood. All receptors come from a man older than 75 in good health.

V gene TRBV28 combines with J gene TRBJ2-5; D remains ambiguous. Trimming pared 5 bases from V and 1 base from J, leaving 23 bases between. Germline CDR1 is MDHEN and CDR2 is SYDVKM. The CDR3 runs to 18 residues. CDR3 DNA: TGTGCCAGCAGTCCCGACCTGGTCCTGGCCTCGGGCCAAGAGACCCAGTACTTC. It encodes CASSPDLVLASGQETQYF.

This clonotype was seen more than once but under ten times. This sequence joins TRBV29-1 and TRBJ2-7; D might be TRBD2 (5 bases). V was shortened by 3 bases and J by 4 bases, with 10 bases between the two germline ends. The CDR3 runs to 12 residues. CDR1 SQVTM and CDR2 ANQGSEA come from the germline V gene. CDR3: CSVEAGKYEQYF. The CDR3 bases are TGCAGCGTTGAGGCCGGGAAATACGAGCAGTACTTC.

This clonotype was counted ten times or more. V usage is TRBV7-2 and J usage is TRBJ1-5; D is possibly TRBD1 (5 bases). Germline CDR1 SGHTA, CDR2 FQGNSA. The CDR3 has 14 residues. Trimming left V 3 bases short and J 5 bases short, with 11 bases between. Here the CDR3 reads CASSLGGPYQPQHF. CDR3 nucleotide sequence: TGTGCCAGCAGCTTGGGGGGACCCTATCAGCCCCAGCATTTT.